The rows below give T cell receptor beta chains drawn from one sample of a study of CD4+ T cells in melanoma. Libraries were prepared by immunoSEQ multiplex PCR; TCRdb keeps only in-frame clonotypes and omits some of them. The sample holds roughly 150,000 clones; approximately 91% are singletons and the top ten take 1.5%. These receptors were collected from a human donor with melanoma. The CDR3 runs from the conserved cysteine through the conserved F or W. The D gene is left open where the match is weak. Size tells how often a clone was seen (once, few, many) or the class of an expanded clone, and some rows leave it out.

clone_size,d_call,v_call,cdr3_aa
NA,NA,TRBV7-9,CASRRAANEKLFF
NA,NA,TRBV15,CATSRGYETTGELFF
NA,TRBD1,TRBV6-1,CASSGGDSRSYGYTF
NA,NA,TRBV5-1,CASSLVGIPVNTIYF
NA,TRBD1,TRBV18,CASSPGQGETQYF
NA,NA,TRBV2,CASSGQQAGGYTF
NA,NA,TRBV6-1,CASSEARIPNSGNTIYF
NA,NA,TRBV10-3,CAISEAGNSYGYTF
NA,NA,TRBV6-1,CASSECWTRPCNSPLHF
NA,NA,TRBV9,CASSVGQSTEAFF
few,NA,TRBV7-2,CASSLRGPYNEQFF
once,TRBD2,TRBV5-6,CASSSGASGGGETQYF
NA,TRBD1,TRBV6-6,CASTLDAQGITEAFF
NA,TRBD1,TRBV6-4,CASSGIGTGGRGNQPQHF
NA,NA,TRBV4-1,CASSSRGGGNTGELFF
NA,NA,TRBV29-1,CSTGGEDTQYF
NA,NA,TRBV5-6,CASSFAGAGYGYTF
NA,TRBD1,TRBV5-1,CASSTSGGEDGYTF
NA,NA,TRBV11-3,CASSSQGSRTDTQYF
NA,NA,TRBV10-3,CAISEGVKLFF
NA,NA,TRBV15,CATSRSLGYNSPLHF
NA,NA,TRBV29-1,CSVEDRGTSRNTIYF
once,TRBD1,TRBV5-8,CASSARAGGINEQFF
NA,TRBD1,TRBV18,CASSPADRGLMNTEAFF
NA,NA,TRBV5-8,CASSSTRVFYTF
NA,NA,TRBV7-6,CASSLGGLEAGPYNEQFF
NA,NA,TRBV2,CASNYLQGSEAFF
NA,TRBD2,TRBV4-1,CASSQEPGGGYEQYF
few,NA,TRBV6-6,CASSYGGGLGYGYTF
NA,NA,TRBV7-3,CASSPTRSATDTQYF
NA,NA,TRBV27,CASSLGTEAFF
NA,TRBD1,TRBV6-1,CASSEDPRTGHKHF
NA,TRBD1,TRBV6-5,CASTWTGVLYGYTF
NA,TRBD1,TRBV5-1,CASSRQGDGYEQYF
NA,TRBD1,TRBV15,CATSRSTGASYEQYF
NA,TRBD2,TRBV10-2,CASRAWRSPSGTTDTQYF
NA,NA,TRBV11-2,CASSSFEGGGYTF
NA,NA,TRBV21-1,CASSKGSTGFYEQYF
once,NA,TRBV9,CASSESGAGNTIYF
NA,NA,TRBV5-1,CASSLVPHPTGELFF
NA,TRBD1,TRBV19,CASSARQGTNEKLFF
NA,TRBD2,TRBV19,CASKGRGAYEQYF
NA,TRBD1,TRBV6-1,CASSGGTGGFDEQFF
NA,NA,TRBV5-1,CASRDDTNTEAFF
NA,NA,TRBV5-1,CASSLGRGSNTYEQYF
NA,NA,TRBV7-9,CASSVGHRTDTQYF
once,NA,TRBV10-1,CASSVQATGELFF
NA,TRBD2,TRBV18,CASSPGTRVETQYF
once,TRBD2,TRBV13,CASSLMGGGAREQYF
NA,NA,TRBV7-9,CASSLDRGSYNEQFF
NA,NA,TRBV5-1,CASRDIETQYF
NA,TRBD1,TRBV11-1,CASSADRAETQYF
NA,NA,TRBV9,CASSGQTKKSTNYGYTF
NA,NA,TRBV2,CASRLSGPAQFF
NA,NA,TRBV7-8,CASSLDGRTYGYTF
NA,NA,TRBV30,CAWSAGLDTEAFF
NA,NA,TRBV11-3,CASSLRGPRDEQFF
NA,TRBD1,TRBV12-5,CASGQSTGAVNTEAFF
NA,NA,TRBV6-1,CASSEAGGRGTQYF